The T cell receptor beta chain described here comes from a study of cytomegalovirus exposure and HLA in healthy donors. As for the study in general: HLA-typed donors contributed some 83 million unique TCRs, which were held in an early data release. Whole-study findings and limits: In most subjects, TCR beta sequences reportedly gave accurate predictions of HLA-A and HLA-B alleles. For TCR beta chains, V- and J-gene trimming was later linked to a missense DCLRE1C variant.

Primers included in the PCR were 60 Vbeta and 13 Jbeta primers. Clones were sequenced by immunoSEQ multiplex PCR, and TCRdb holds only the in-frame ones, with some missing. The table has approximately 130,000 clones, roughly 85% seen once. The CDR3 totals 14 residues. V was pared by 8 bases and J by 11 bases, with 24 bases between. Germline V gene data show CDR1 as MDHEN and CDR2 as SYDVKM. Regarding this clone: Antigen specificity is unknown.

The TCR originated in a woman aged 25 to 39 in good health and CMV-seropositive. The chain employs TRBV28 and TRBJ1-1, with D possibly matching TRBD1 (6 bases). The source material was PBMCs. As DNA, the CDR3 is TGTGCCAGCTTTCTACCCGGACAGTCCCTTCGGGCTTTCTTT. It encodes CASFLPGQSLRAFF.